This passage covers 17 T cell receptor beta chains from one sample sequenced in a study of glioma-infiltrating T cells after dendritic cell vaccination. Repertoires were generated with immunoSEQ multiplex PCR, while TCRdb's copy carries only in-frame clones and drops some. The sample holds some 100,000 clones, 79% seen once. Material: blood, obtained before dendritic cell vaccination. All receptors derive from a human donor with glioblastoma.

In its sample, this clone was seen a few times. The J gene is TRBJ1-2, the V gene TRBV30, with 9 bases fitting TRBD1. Trimming took 3 bases from V and 7 from J; bases not matched to a gene: 12. The CDR3 loop spans 15 amino acids. Germline CDR1 and CDR2: GTSNPN and SVGIG (reference sequence). Here the CDR3 DNA reads TGTGCCTGGAGACCACAGGGGGCGCGAAGATCTGGCTACACCTTC. This encodes CAWRPQGARRSGYTF. Combining the CDR3 with reference TRBV30 and TRBJ1-2 gives the whole variable domain SQTIHQWPATLVQPVGSPLSLECTVEGTSNPNLYWYRQAAGRGLQLLFYSVGIGQISSEVPQNLSASRPQDRQFILSSKKLLLSDSGFYLCAWRPQGARRSGYTFGSGTRLTVV.

This chain connects TRBV10-2 to TRBJ2-5; tentative D call: TRBD1 (5 bases). CDR3 length: 12 amino acids. CDR1 is WSHSY, CDR2 SAAADI, per germline. Trimming took off 6 bases at V and 4 bases at J, with 9 bases between the two ends. Here the CDR3 DNA reads TGCGCCAGCAGCGCAGGGTCAGAGACCCAGTACTTC. Amino acids: CASSAGSETQYF.

V is TRBV5-1 and J is TRBJ2-7; the match to TRBD1 covers 12 bases. The junction had 4 bases not matched to a gene; V was cut back by 3 bases and J by 3 bases. This CDR3 has 15 residues. Per the germline V gene, CDR1 is SGHRS and CDR2 is YFSETQ. In DNA form, the CDR3 reads TGCGCCAGCAGCTCGGGACAGGGGGCCATCTACGAGCAGTACTTC. Encoded protein: CASSSGQGAIYEQYF.

The chain has TRBV7-6 and TRBJ2-7; TRBD2 matches 8 bases. Trimming took 0 bases from V and 5 from J; bases not matched to a gene: 6. Germline V lookup: CDR1 SGHVS, CDR2 FNYEAQ. The CDR3 length is 15 residues. CDR3 region: CASSLARAGDNEQYF. The CDR3 DNA reads as TGTGCCAGCAGCTTAGCGAGAGCGGGGGACAACGAGCAGTACTTC.

The V gene is TRBV11-2, the J gene TRBJ1-5; 9 bases map to TRBD1. Trimming at V came to 5 bases and at J to 9 bases, leaving 5 bases not matched to a gene. CDR1 is SGHAT and CDR2 is FQNNGV in the germline V gene. The CDR3 extends over 13 amino acids. CDR3 coding DNA: TGTGCCAGCAGCGAGGACAGGGGTCGGCCCCAGCATTTT. It yields the protein CASSEDRGRPQHF.

The chain is built from TRBV10-3 and TRBJ1-1; 7 bases are a match to TRBD1. V lost 3 bases, J lost 3 bases, and 4 bases stayed unmatched. Germline CDR1 ENHRY, CDR2 SYGVKD. There are 14 residues in the CDR3. CDR3 protein: CAISEQGLDTEAFF. CDR3 nucleotide sequence: TGTGCCATCAGTGAACAGGGGTTGGACACTGAAGCTTTCTTT.

This chain uses TRBV5-1 with TRBJ2-2; 7 bases line up with TRBD1. Germline V lookup: CDR1 SGHRS, CDR2 YFSETQ. The CDR3 has 16 amino acids. Unmatched junction bases numbered 9, after V lost 3 bases and J lost 4 bases. The CDR3 spells CASSWAGGPSTGELFF. DNA of the CDR3: TGCGCCAGCAGCTGGGCAGGGGGTCCGAGCACCGGGGAGCTGTTTTTT.

This clone was seen just once. This rearrangement joins TRBV7-9 to TRBJ1-1, with TRBD1 identical over 9 bases. CDR1 SEHNR and CDR2 FQNEAQ come from the germline V gene (reference sequence). V lost 5 bases and J lost 6; bases outside the gene matches: 7. The length of the CDR3 is 14 residues. The CDR3 loop reads CASSPDRGFSEAFF. The CDR3 DNA is TGTGCCAGCAGCCCTGACAGGGGGTTTTCTGAAGCTTTCTTT.

The rearrangement links TRBV11-1 to TRBJ1-1, with D unresolved. The CDR3 length is 15 residues. Trimming cost V 4 bases and J 5 bases, with 17 bases left between them. The germline V gene has CDR1 SGHAT and CDR2 FQDESV (reference sequence). CDR3 sequence reads: CASSSGRLMWTEAFF. For the CDR3, the DNA is TGTGCCAGCAGCTCCGGCCGACTGATGTGGACTGAAGCTTTCTTT.

The V gene is TRBV28, the J gene TRBJ2-7; D is possibly TRBD2 (6 bases). Trimming left V 7 bases short and J 2 bases short, with 9 bases between. The CDR3 length is 12 residues. CDR1 and CDR2 (germline): MDHEN, SYDVKM. The CDR3, as DNA: TGTGCCAGCAATGGGAGGACCTACGAGCAGTACTTC. As protein: CASNGRTYEQYF.

This clone was found a few times. The sample carries other DNA sequences with the same CDR3. This chain uses TRBV6-1 with TRBJ2-5; 9 bases fit TRBD1. J lost 8 bases, V lost 6 bases, and 10 bases had no gene match. Per the germline V gene, CDR1 is MNHNS and CDR2 is SASEGT. This CDR3 contains 14 residues. CDR3 amino acids: CASRGDRASHTQYF. The CDR3 DNA reads as TGTGCCAGCAGAGGGGACAGGGCTAGCCATACCCAGTACTTC.

V usage is TRBV19 and J usage is TRBJ1-4; D may be TRBD1 (5 bases). The CDR3 consists of 15 residues. V was trimmed by 5 bases and J by 5 bases, leaving 15 bases between them. Per germline, CDR1 LNHDA and CDR2 SQIVND (reference sequence). CDR3 in DNA: TGTGCCAGTAGTTCTTCCCCTGGACAAAATGAAAAACTGTTTTTT. This translates into CASSSSPGQNEKLFF.

This clone occurred a few times. V usage is TRBV5-1 and J usage is TRBJ1-1, with 7 bases aligning to TRBD1. Trimming cost V 4 bases and J 0 bases; bases outside gene matches: 9. Germline CDR1 SGHRS, CDR2 YFSETQ. The CDR3 runs 16 residues. The CDR3 coding sequence is TGCGCCAGCAGCCAATTACCGGGACAGTTGAACACTGAAGCTTTCTTT. This translates into CASSQLPGQLNTEAFF. Filled out from reference TRBV5-1 and TRBJ1-1, the complete variable domain reads KAGVTQTPRYLIKTRGQQVTLSCSPISGHRSVSWYQQTPGQGLQFLFEYFSETQRNKGNFPGRFSGRQFSNSRSEMNVSTLELGDSALYLCASSQLPGQLNTEAFFGQGTRLTVV.

V usage is TRBV2 and J usage is TRBJ2-6; weak D call: TRBD2 (6 bases). CDR3 length: 16 amino acids. The V end lost 2 bases, the J end lost 1 base, and 9 bases lay between the germline ends. CDR1 SNHLY and CDR2 FYNNEI come from the germline V gene. The CDR3, as DNA: TGTGCCAGCAGTGAATTCGGGGGATCTGGGGCCAACGTCCTGACTTTC. As protein: CASSEFGGSGANVLTF.

The chain couples TRBV2 to TRBJ2-3; 9 bases map to TRBD2. The CDR3 sequence is 15 residues long. V shed 7 bases, J shed 4 bases, and the junction held 9 bases outside the gene matches. Germline V gene data show CDR1 as SNHLY and CDR2 as FYNNEI. This chain's CDR3 is CASNYGSGGADTQYF. In DNA, the CDR3 is TGTGCCAGCAACTATGGTAGCGGGGGCGCAGATACGCAGTATTTT.

This clone has just one count. The chain couples TRBV19 to TRBJ2-7, with D possibly being TRBD2 (6 bases). The CDR3 sequence is 13 residues long. Trimming removed 5 bases at V and 3 bases at J, with 11 bases between. CDR1 is LNHDA, CDR2 SQIVND, per germline (reference sequence). For the CDR3, the DNA is TGTGCCAGTAGTGTCAGACTAGACTACGAGCAGTACTTC. It translates to CASSVRLDYEQYF.

V is TRBV21-1 and J is TRBJ2-7; TRBD2 was called by the table and not checked on the DNA. TRBV21-1 is a documented pseudogene. CDR3 size: 17 residues. CDR3: CASSKALAGGPTYEQYF. The CDR3 nucleotides read TGTGCCAGCAGCAAAGCGCTAGCGGGAGGCCCTACCTACGAGCAGTACTTC.